This T cell receptor beta chain was obtained from a study of blood T cells in healthy people across ages. Primers used in a second PCR of roughly 7 to 11 cycles were a sample-barcoded 5' primer and a J-beta primer mix. TCRdb called the 5' RACE reads again in MiXCR, with one record for every CDR3 protein. The sample consists of around 1.7 million distinct CDR3 sequences, roughly 28% of them appearing once. The CDR3 has 18 residues. Germline CDR1 and CDR2: DFQATT and SNEGSKA (reference sequence). With V trimmed by 1 base and J by 4 bases, 11 bases remained unmatched. This clonotype was counted many times.

This chain links TRBV20-1 with TRBJ2-7; 15 bases agree with TRBD2. This clonotype originated in a woman aged 30 to 39 in good health. The sample taken for sequencing was blood. The CDR3 here is CSARGETGTSGRRYEQYF. The CDR3, as DNA: TGCAGTGCTAGAGGAGAGACGGGGACTAGCGGGAGGAGGTACGAGCAGTACTTC.